Each of the 12 T cell receptor beta chains below was sequenced from the same sample in a study of blood T cell repertoires in COVID-19. The repertoire was sequenced with immunoSEQ multiplex PCR; TCRdb's copy has only in-frame clones and lacks some. The data show about 220,000 clones, roughly 85% seen once. The sample was peripheral blood. These receptors all come from an elderly woman with acute or convalescent COVID-19.

The chain combines TRBV4-1 with TRBJ1-4; TRBD1 aligns across 7 bases. Per germline, CDR1 MGHRA and CDR2 YSYEKL. The CDR3 spans 16 residues. J gave up 7 bases and V 3 bases, and 11 bases lay outside the gene matches. The CDR3 reads CASSHRQGLAREKLFF. The CDR3 coding sequence is TGCGCCAGCAGCCACAGACAGGGCCTCGCACGTGAAAAACTGTTTTTT.

This chain's CDR3 is CASSRDRLGDEQYF. In DNA form, the CDR3 reads TGTGCCAGCAGCCGCGACAGGCTCGGGGACGAGCAGTACTTC. This chain connects TRBV7-2 to TRBJ2-7; a possible D gene is TRBD1 (6 bases). Germline CDR1 and CDR2: SGHTA and FQGNSA. The V end was cut by 5 bases, the J end by 5 bases, with 16 bases between. This CDR3 is 14 amino acids long.

This clone was observed once. The genes are TRBV5-4 and TRBJ2-2, with D perhaps matching TRBD2 (5 bases). V lost 0 bases and J 0 bases, leaving 9 bases between the germline ends. Germline V gives CDR1 SGHNT, CDR2 YYREEE (reference sequence). This CDR3 contains 16 residues. This CDR3 reads CASSLDPGSNTGELFF. CDR3 coding DNA: TGTGCCAGCAGCTTGGATCCGGGGTCGAACACCGGGGAGCTGTTTTTT.

In its sample, this clone was seen a few times. The rearrangement joins TRBV27 to TRBJ1-3, with 8 bases identical to TRBD1. J gave up 4 bases and V 5 bases, and 13 bases lay outside the gene matches. Germline V lookup: CDR1 MNHEY, CDR2 SMNVEV (reference sequence). The length of the CDR3 is 17 residues. CDR3 amino acids: CASSPNGQGGSGNTIYF. The CDR3 DNA reads TGTGCCAGCAGTCCAAATGGACAGGGAGGTTCAGGAAACACCATATATTTT.

This chain connects TRBV7-8 to TRBJ2-5; tentative D call: TRBD1 (6 bases). CDR3 size: 15 residues. V was cut by 1 base and J by 4 bases, with 13 bases left in between. Germline assignment: CDR1 SGHVS and CDR2 FQNEAQ. The CDR3 sequence is CASSLGGHPPETQYF. The CDR3 nucleotides read TGTGCCAGCAGCTTAGGGGGACACCCTCCAGAGACCCAGTACTTC.

The V and J genes are TRBV2 and TRBJ1-5, with 8 bases lining up with TRBD1. CDR3 size: 13 residues. Germline CDR1 reads SNHLY; CDR2 reads FYNNEI. The J segment lost 5 bases and the V segment lost 7 bases, leaving 4 bases of the junction unmatched. The CDR3 nucleotides read TGTGCCAGCACCAGGGGGCTCGATCAGCCCCAGCATTTT. Translation: CASTRGLDQPQHF.

This clone turned up a few times. The rearrangement joins TRBV11-2 to TRBJ2-2; D is possibly TRBD1 (6 bases). The CDR3 runs 15 residues. In germline, CDR1 is SGHAT, CDR2 FQNNGV. The germline V and J ends were trimmed by 5 bases and 6 bases, with 16 bases remaining between them. DNA of the CDR3: TGTGCCAGCAGCCTAAAGACAGGAGTGGCCGGGGAGCTGTTTTTT. Translating it yields CASSLKTGVAGELFF.

This rearrangement joins TRBV4-1 to TRBJ1-1; D gene uncertain. V was pared by 7 bases and J by 3 bases, with 6 bases between. Germline V gives CDR1 MGHRA, CDR2 YSYEKL. CDR3 size: 11 residues. CDR3 in amino acids: CASTGHTEAFF. The CDR3 bases are TGCGCCAGCACAGGTCACACTGAAGCTTTCTTT.

V usage is TRBV7-3 and J usage is TRBJ1-2, with D possibly TRBD1 on 5 matching bases. Germline CDR1 SGHTA, CDR2 FQGTGA. Between the trimmed V and J ends, which lost 5 bases and 6 bases, there was a span of 25 bases. The CDR3 sequence is 17 residues long. CDR3 loop: CASSLRWAGQGSNGYTF. Here the CDR3 DNA reads TGTGCCAGCAGCCTCAGATGGGCGGGGCAGGGTTCTAATGGCTACACCTTC.

J is TRBJ2-5 and V is TRBV7-3; the D gene is possibly TRBD2 (6 bases). The CDR3 consists of 12 residues. V was shortened by 5 bases and J by 9 bases, with 13 bases between the two germline ends. CDR1 is SGHTA, CDR2 FQGTGA, per germline. For the CDR3, the DNA is TGTGCCAGCAGCCCGGGGCGGGGAGCCCAGTACTTC. This translates into CASSPGRGAQYF.

This chain links TRBV11-3 with TRBJ2-3, with 7 bases matching TRBD1. The V segment lost 3 bases and the J segment 2 bases; nucleotides outside the gene matches: 2. The germline V gene has CDR1 SGHNT and CDR2 YENEEA. CDR3 size: 14 residues. The CDR3 loop reads CASSFGQVTDTQYF. As DNA, the CDR3 is TGTGCCAGCAGCTTTGGACAGGTCACAGATACGCAGTATTTT. The whole variable domain, filled in from reference TRBV11-3 and TRBJ2-3, reads EAGVVQSPRYKIIEKKQPVAFWCNPISGHNTLYWYLQNLGQGPELLIRYENEEAVDDSQLPKDRFSAERLKGVDSTLKIQPAELGDSAVYLCASSFGQVTDTQYFGPGTRLTVL.

This clone was observed a handful of times. The V call is TRBV18, the J call TRBJ2-7; the match to TRBD2 covers 11 bases. The J segment lost 2 bases and the V segment lost 3 bases, leaving 3 bases of the junction unmatched. This CDR3 region has 15 residues. The germline CDR1 and CDR2 sequences are KGHSH and LQKENI. CDR3 DNA sequence: TGTGCCAGCTCACCCCTAGCGGGGGGCCCCTACGAGCAGTACTTC. Encoded protein: CASSPLAGGPYEQYF. The whole variable domain, filled in from reference TRBV18 and TRBJ2-7, reads NAGVMQNPRHLVRRRGQEARLRCSPMKGHSHVYWYRQLPEEGLKFMVYLQKENIIDESGMPKERFSAEFPKEGPSILRIQQVVRGDSAAYFCASSPLAGGPYEQYFGPGTRLTVT.